This TCR beta chain is drawn from a study of blood T cell repertoires in COVID-19. Generated by immunoSEQ multiplex PCR, the TCRdb table keeps only in-frame clones and is missing some. The sample lists about 46,000 clones, 84% seen once, with 8.8% in the top ten. This CDR3 comprises 16 residues. V dropped 3 bases and J dropped 2 bases, with 13 bases sitting between them. Germline V CDR1 and CDR2: LGHDT, YNNKEL (reference sequence). Sequencing used peripheral blood. This chain connects TRBV3-1 (or the pseudogene TRBV3-2) to TRBJ2-2, with unresolved D. This receptor was identified in a man in his 60s with acute or convalescent COVID-19. Here the CDR3 reads CASSQPLATNTGELFF. The CDR3, as DNA: TGTGCCAGCAGCCAGCCCCTGGCGACAAACACCGGGGAGCTGTTTTTT.